This passage covers 13 T cell receptor beta chains from one sample sequenced in a study of blood T cell repertoires in COVID-19. TCRdb's copy holds only in-frame clones and misses some; the assay was immunoSEQ multiplex PCR. The data show roughly 100,000 clones, approximately 84% seen once. The sequencing sample was made of peripheral blood. The receptors here all came from a human donor in a cohort sampled during active or convalescent COVID-19.

Only a few counts were recorded for this clone. The V gene is TRBV18, the J gene TRBJ2-7; the match to TRBD1 covers 8 bases. The CDR3 extends over 12 amino acids. V dropped 3 bases and J dropped 5; count of bases not matched to a gene: 0. CDR1 and CDR2 (germline): KGHSH, LQKENI. The CDR3 region is CASSPTGDEQYF. The CDR3 region has the DNA TGTGCCAGCTCACCGACAGGGGACGAGCAGTACTTC. Filled out from reference TRBV18 and TRBJ2-7, the complete variable domain reads NAGVMQNPRHLVRRRGQEARLRCSPMKGHSHVYWYRQLPEEGLKFMVYLQKENIIDESGMPKERFSAEFPKEGPSILRIQQVVRGDSAAYFCASSPTGDEQYFGPGTRLTVT.

The chain combines TRBV5-8 with TRBJ1-4, with unresolved D. Trimming cost V 0 bases and J 0 bases, with 9 bases left between them. From germline, CDR1 is SGHTS and CDR2 YDEGEE. The CDR3 is 16 residues long. As DNA, the CDR3 is TGTGCCAGCAGCTTGGGCCGGCAGGCAACTAATGAAAAACTGTTTTTT. Translated: CASSLGRQATNEKLFF.

V and J are TRBV6-5 and TRBJ2-5; 7 bases map to TRBD2. The CDR3 extends over 15 amino acids. Germline CDR1 reads MNHEY; CDR2 reads SVGAGI. The J segment lost 7 bases and the V segment lost 7 bases, leaving 15 bases of the junction unmatched. The CDR3 bases are TGTGCCAGCACCACTGGTGGCAGACCGGGGGGGACCCAGTACTTC. Translating it yields CASTTGGRPGGTQYF.

The CDR3 region has the DNA TGTGCCAGCAGCGTAGGAGGGGGAGCTGATGAGCAGTTCTTC. The encoded protein is CASSVGGGADEQFF. The chain links TRBV9 to TRBJ2-1; tentative D call: TRBD1 (6 bases). V gave up 0 bases and J gave up 8 bases, with 12 bases separating them. Germline V gene sequence: CDR1 SGDLS, CDR2 YYNGEE. The CDR3 length is 14 residues.

The J gene is TRBJ1-6, the V gene TRBV12-3 or TRBV12-4, with unresolved D. The CDR3 totals 13 residues. Trimming left V 3 bases short and J 10 bases short, with 10 bases between. The CDR3 reads CASSFEFRSPLHF. CDR3 coding DNA: TGTGCCAGCAGTTTTGAGTTTCGGTCACCCCTCCACTTT.

The chain recombines TRBV20-1 with TRBJ1-6; no firm D call. CDR1 and CDR2 from the germline V gene are DFQATT and SNEGSKA (reference sequence). The CDR3 contains 15 residues. Trimming pared 3 bases from V and 5 bases from J, leaving 14 bases between. The CDR3 loop reads CSASHLLGDNSPLHF. Written as DNA, the CDR3 is TGCAGTGCTAGTCATTTACTTGGAGATAATTCACCCCTCCACTTT.

The gene calls are TRBV4-2 and TRBJ2-2; TRBD1 aligns across 7 bases. This CDR3 is built from 14 residues. Germline V CDR1 and CDR2: LGHNA, YNFKEQ. With V trimmed by 2 bases and J by 6 bases, 3 bases remained unmatched. CDR3 sequence reads: CASSQPDRAGELFF. DNA of the CDR3: TGTGCCAGCAGCCAACCCGACAGGGCCGGGGAGCTGTTTTTT.

This clone occurred once. This rearrangement joins TRBV10-1 to TRBJ2-3; tentatively, D is TRBD2 (5 bases). Trimming left V 0 bases short and J 7 bases short, with 8 bases between. Germline CDR1 WNHNN, CDR2 SYGVQD (reference sequence). The CDR3 spans 13 residues. The CDR3 region is CASSESAVNTQYF. For the CDR3, the DNA is TGCGCCAGCAGTGAGTCAGCGGTGAATACGCAGTATTTT.

The chain couples TRBV12-3 or TRBV12-4 to TRBJ2-5; no clear D gene. Trimming cost V 1 base and J 5 bases, with 5 bases left between them. This CDR3 spans 12 amino acids. CDR3 sequence reads: CASSLDRETQYF. DNA of the CDR3: TGTGCCAGCAGTTTAGATCGGGAGACCCAGTACTTC.

This chain joins TRBV11-3 and TRBJ2-1; 9 bases align to TRBD2. Losses at the gene ends were 5 bases for V and 1 base for J; bases not matched to a gene: 15. This CDR3 has 19 residues. Germline V lookup: CDR1 SGHNT, CDR2 YENEEA. DNA for the CDR3: TGTGCCAGCAGCCCCCAGCGTTTTGCGGGGGGGCTTTCCTACAATGAGCAGTTCTTC. Its protein is CASSPQRFAGGLSYNEQFF.

V gene TRBV3-1 (or the pseudogene TRBV3-2) combines with J gene TRBJ2-5; 9 nucleotides line up with TRBD2. The CDR3 has 14 amino acids. The germline gives CDR1 LGHDT, CDR2 YNNKEL (reference sequence). V gave up 1 base and J gave up 3 bases; unmatched junction bases: 0. The CDR3 protein is CASSQGLAEETQYF. The CDR3 DNA follows: TGTGCCAGCAGCCAAGGACTAGCGGAAGAGACCCAGTACTTC.

This clone has a handful of counts. The V call is TRBV9, the J call TRBJ1-1; tentatively, D is TRBD1 (6 bases). Germline V gene sequence: CDR1 SGDLS, CDR2 YYNGEE. The CDR3 sequence is 15 residues long. Trimming removed 0 bases from V and 1 base from J, with 10 bases in between. CDR3 nucleotides: TGTGCCAGCAGCGTAGTGGACAGCGGGAACACTGAAGCTTTCTTT. Its translation is CASSVVDSGNTEAFF.

V and J are TRBV7-3 and TRBJ2-1, with TRBD2 identical over 13 bases. This CDR3 contains 17 residues. Trimming removed 0 bases from V and 7 bases from J; junction bases left unmatched: 6. The germline V gene has CDR1 SGHTA and CDR2 FQGTGA. The CDR3 here is CASSLTLLAGGPNEQFF. The CDR3 DNA reads TGTGCCAGCAGCTTAACCTTACTAGCGGGGGGGCCGAATGAGCAGTTCTTC.